A single TCR beta chain is shown here with its context. What it binds is unknown. The germline CDR1 and CDR2 sequences are SNHLY and FYNNEI. Trimming removed 8 bases at V and 0 bases at J, with 19 bases between. CDR3 size: 16 residues. The entry originates in a study of T cells in Graves' hyperthyroidism and ophthalmopathy. Points from the study as a whole: With a median lead of approximately six months before onset, the model predicted ophthalmopathy. Peripheral blood also featured most of the thyroid clonotypes expanded above 0.001. Separating ophthalmopathy from stable hyperthyroidism was achieved by a 13 V-J model.

The investigators amplified TCR beta CDR3 regions from RNA transcripts. A first-round RT-PCR of the TCR CDR3 used the HTBI primer set. TCRdb reprocessed the multiplex PCR reads via MiXCR and lists one record per CDR3 protein. The sample holds some 140,000 distinct CDR3 sequences, roughly a fifth seen once. This sequence originates from a woman between 45 and 65 years old with Graves' hyperthyroidism that later progressed to Graves' ophthalmopathy. The chain has TRBV2 and TRBJ1-2, with D uncertain. The sample was blood. CDR3 region: CASLTAGRPSNYGYTF. Here the CDR3 DNA reads TGTGCCAGCCTAACAGCAGGCAGACCCTCTAACTATGGCTACACCTTC.